This section outlines one TCR beta chain sequence together with its context. The data are from a study of T-cell reconstitution after alpha-beta-depleted transplantation in children. CDR1 and CDR2 (germline): SGHTA, FQGTGA. V lost 3 bases to trimming and J lost 9 bases; unmatched junction nucleotides: 8. The CDR3 has 14 amino acids. As it was prepared, the TCRbeta library received unique molecular identifiers. A single record per CDR3 protein comes from TCRdb applying MiXCR to the PCR reads. The sample has fewer than 700,000 distinct CDR3 sequences; around 13% are singletons. The sequence came from a male patient aged 10 to 17 who had a stem cell transplant for acute myeloid leukemia, so the T cells may come from the graft donor. Sequenced here: PBMCs, mostly from graft donor cells, sampled 360 days after TCRalphabeta/CD19-depleted stem cell transplant. This chain connects TRBV7-3 to TRBJ2-1, with 7 bases matching TRBD2. The CDR3 spells CASSLGLPAGEQFF. The CDR3 nucleotides read TGTGCCAGCAGCTTGGGACTACCCGCGGGTGAGCAGTTCTTC.